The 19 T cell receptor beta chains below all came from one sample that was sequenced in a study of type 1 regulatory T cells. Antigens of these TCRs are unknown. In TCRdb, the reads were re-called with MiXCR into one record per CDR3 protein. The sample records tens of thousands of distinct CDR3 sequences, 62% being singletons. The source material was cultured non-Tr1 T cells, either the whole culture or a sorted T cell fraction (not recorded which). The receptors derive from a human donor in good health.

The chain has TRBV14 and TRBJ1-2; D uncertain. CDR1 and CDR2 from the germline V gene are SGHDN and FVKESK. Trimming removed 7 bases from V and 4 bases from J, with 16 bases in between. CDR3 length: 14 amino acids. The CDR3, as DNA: TGTGCCAGCACCCCAAGTATGGGGAGCTATGGCTACACCTTC. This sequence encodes CASTPSMGSYGYTF.

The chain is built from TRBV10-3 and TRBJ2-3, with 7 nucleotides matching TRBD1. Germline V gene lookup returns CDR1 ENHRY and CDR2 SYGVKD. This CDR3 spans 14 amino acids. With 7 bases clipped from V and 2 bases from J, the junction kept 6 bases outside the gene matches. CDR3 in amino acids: CAIKGAFTTDTQYF. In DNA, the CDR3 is TGTGCCATCAAGGGGGCTTTTACCACAGATACGCAGTATTTT.

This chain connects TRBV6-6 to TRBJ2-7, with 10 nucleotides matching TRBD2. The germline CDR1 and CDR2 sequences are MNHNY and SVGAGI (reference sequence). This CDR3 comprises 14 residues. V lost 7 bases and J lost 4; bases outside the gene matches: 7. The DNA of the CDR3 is TGTGCCAGCATTCGGACTAGCGGCATGTACGAGCAGTACTTC. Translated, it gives CASIRTSGMYEQYF.

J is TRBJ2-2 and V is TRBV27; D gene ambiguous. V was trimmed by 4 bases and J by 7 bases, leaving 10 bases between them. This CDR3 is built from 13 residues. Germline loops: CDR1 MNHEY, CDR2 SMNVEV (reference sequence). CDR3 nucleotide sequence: TGTGCCAGCAGTTATCAGCACAGCGGGGAGCTGTTTTTT. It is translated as CASSYQHSGELFF.

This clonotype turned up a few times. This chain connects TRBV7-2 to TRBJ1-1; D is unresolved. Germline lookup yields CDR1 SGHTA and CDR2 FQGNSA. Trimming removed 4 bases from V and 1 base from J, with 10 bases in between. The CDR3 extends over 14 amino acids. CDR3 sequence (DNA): TGTGCCAGCAGCTCCCGCCGGGGGAACACTGAAGCTTTCTTT. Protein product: CASSSRRGNTEAFF. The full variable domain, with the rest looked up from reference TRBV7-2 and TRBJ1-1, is GAGVSQSPSNKVTEKGKDVELRCDPISGHTALYWYRQSLGQGLEFLIYFQGNSAPDKSGLPSDRFSAERTGGSVSTLTIQRTQQEDSAVYLCASSSRRGNTEAFFGQGTRLTVV.

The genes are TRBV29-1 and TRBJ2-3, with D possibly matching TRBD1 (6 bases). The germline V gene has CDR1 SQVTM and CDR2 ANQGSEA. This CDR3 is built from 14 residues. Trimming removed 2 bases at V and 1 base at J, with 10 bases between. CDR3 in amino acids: CSVETGRGTDTQYF. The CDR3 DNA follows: TGCAGCGTTGAAACAGGGCGAGGCACAGATACGCAGTATTTT.

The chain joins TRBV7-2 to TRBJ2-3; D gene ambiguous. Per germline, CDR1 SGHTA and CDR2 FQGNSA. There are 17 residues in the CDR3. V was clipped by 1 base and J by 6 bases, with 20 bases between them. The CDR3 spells CASSLGSGMGNLDTQYF. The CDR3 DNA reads TGTGCCAGCAGCTTAGGGTCGGGTATGGGTAATTTGGATACGCAGTATTTT. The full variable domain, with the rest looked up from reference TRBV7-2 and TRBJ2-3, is GAGVSQSPSNKVTEKGKDVELRCDPISGHTALYWYRQSLGQGLEFLIYFQGNSAPDKSGLPSDRFSAERTGGSVSTLTIQRTQQEDSAVYLCASSLGSGMGNLDTQYFGPGTRLTVL.

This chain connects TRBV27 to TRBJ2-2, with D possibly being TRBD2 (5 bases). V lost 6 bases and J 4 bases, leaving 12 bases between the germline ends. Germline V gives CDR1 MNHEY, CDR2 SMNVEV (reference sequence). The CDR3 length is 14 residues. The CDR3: CASSELVPTGELFF. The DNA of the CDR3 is TGTGCCAGCAGCGAACTAGTCCCCACCGGGGAGCTGTTTTTT.

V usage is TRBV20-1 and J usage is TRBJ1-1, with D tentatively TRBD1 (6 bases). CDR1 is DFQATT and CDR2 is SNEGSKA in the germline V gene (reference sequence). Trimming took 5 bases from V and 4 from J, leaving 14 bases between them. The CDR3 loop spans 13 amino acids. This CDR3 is CSAGGATGTEAFF. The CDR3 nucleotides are TGCAGTGCTGGGGGGGCCACGGGCACTGAAGCTTTCTTT.

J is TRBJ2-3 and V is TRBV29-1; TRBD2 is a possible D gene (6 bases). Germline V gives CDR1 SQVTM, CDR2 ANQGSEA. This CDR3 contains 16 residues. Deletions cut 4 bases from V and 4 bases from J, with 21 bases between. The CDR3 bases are TGCAGCGTTGGGTCGGGAGATATGTTTTGGGCAGATACGCAGTATTTT. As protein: CSVGSGDMFWADTQYF.

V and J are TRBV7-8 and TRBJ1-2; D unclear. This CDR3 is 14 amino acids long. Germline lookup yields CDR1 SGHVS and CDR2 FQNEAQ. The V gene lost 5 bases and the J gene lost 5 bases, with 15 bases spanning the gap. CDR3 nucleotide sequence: TGTGCCAGCAGCCCTGGGCGTCTAATATATGGCTACACCTTC. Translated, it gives CASSPGRLIYGYTF.

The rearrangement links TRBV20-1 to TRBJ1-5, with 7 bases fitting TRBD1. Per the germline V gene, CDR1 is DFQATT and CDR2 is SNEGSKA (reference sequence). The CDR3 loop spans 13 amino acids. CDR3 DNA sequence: TGCGGGGCAACGGGACAGTCTGATCAGCCCCAGCATTTT. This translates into CGATGQSDQPQHF.

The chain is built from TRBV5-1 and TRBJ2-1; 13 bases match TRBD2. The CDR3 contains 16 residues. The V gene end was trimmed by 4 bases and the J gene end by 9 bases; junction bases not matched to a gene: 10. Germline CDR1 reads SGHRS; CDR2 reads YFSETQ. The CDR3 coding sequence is TGCGCCAGCAGCCGGGCCGGACTAGCGGGAGATGGTGAGCAGTTCTTC. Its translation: CASSRAGLAGDGEQFF.

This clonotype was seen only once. The CDR3 nucleotides are TGTGCCAGCAGCTTAGGGTTAGCGGAGAAGTACAATGAGCAGTTCTTC. Protein sequence: CASSLGLAEKYNEQFF. The chain employs TRBV7-2 and TRBJ2-1; D possibly corresponds to TRBD2 (6 bases). The ends were cut back, 1 base at V and 4 bases at J, with 14 bases in the middle. The germline V gene has CDR1 SGHTA and CDR2 FQGNSA. CDR3 length: 16 amino acids.

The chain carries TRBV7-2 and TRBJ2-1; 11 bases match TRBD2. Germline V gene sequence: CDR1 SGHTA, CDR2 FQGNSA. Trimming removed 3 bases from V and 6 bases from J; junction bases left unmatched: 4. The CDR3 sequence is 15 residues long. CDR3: CASSFQTSGINEQFF. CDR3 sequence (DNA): TGTGCCAGCAGCTTCCAGACTAGCGGGATCAATGAGCAGTTCTTC.

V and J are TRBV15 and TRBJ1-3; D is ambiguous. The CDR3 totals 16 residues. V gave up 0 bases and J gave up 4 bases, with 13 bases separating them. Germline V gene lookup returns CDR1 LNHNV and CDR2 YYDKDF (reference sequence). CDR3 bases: TGTGCCACCAGCAGAGATCCTACGGTGGGCGGAAACACCATATATTTT. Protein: CATSRDPTVGGNTIYF.

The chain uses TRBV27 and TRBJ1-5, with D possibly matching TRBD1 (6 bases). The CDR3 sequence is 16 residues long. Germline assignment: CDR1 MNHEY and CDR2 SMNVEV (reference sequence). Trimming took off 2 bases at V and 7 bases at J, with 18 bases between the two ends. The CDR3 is CASSLDGPGGGQPQHF. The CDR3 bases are TGTGCCAGCAGTTTAGACGGCCCGGGGGGCGGACAGCCCCAGCATTTT.

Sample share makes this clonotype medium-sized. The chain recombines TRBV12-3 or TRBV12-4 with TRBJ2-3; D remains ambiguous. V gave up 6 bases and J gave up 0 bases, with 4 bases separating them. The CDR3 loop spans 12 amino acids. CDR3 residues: CASSPSTDTQYF. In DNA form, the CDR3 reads TGTGCCAGCAGCCCTAGCACAGATACGCAGTATTTT.

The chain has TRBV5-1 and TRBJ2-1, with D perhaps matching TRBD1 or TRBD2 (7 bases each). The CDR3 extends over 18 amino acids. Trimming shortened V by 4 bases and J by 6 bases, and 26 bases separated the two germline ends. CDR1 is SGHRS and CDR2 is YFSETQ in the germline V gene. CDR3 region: CASSPGTEAGIRPNEQFF. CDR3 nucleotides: TGCGCCAGCAGCCCGGGGACAGAAGCGGGGATACGCCCCAATGAGCAGTTCTTC.